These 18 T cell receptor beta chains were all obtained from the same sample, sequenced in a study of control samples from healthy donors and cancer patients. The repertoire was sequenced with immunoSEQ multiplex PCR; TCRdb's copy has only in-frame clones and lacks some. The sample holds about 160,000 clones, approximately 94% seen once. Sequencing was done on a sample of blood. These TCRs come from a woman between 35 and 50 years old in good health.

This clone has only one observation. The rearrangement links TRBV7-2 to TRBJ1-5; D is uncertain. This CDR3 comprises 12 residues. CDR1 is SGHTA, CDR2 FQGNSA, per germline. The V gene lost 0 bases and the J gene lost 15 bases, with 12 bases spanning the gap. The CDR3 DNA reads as TGTGCCAGCAGCTTAGCGGGGAGATTTCCGCATTTT. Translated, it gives CASSLAGRFPHF.

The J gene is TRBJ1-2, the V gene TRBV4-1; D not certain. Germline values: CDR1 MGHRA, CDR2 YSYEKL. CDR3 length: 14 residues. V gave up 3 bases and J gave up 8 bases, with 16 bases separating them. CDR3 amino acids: CASSHPDDSRGYTF. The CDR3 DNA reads TGCGCCAGCAGCCACCCCGATGATTCGAGGGGCTACACCTTC.

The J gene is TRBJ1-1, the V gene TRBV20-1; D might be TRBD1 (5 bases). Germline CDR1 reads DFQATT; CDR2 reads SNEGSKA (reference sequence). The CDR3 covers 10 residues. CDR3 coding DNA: TGCAGCGTTTGGGGGACTGAAGCTTTCTTT. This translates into CSVWGTEAFF.

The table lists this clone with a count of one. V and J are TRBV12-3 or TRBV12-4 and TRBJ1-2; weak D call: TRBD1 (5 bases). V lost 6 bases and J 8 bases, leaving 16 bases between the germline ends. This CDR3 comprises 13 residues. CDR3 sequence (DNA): TGTGCCAGCAGGACCGACAGAGAGCAGGGCTACACCTTC. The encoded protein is CASRTDREQGYTF.

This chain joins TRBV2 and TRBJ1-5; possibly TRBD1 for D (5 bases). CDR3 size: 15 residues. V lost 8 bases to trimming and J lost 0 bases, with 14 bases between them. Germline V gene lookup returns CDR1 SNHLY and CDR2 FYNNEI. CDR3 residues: CASLAVRDSNQPQHF. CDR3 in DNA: TGTGCCAGCTTAGCGGTCAGGGATAGCAATCAGCCCCAGCATTTT.

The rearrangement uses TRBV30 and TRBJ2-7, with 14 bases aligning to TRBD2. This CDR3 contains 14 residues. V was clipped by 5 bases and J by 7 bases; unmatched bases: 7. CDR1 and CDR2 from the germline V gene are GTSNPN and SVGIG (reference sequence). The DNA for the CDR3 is TGTGCCTGGGCCCCGGGACTAGCGGGAGTTGAGCAGTACTTC. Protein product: CAWAPGLAGVEQYF.

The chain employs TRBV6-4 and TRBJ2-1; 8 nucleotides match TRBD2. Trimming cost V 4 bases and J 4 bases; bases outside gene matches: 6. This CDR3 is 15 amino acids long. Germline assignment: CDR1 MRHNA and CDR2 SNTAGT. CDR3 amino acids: CASSVREGRYNEQFF. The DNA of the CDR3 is TGTGCCAGCAGTGTTCGGGAGGGCCGGTACAATGAGCAGTTCTTC.

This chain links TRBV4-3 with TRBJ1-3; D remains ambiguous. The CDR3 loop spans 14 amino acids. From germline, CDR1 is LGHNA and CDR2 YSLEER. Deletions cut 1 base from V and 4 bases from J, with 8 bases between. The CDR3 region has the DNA TGCGCCAGCAGCCAAGTGTCGGCAGGAAACACCATATATTTT. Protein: CASSQVSAGNTIYF.

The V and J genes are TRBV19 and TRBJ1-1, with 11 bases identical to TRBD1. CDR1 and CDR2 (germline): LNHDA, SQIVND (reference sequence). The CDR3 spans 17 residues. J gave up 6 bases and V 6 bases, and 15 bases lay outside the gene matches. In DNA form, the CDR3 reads TGTGCCAGTAGCCAGACCTTTAGGGGACAGGGGGTCCCTGAAGCTTTCTTT. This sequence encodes CASSQTFRGQGVPEAFF.

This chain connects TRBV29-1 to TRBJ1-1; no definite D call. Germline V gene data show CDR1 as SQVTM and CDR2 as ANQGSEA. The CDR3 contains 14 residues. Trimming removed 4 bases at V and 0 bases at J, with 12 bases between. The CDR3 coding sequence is TGCAGCGTTGGGGGAACGAGTATGAACACTGAAGCTTTCTTT. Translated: CSVGGTSMNTEAFF.

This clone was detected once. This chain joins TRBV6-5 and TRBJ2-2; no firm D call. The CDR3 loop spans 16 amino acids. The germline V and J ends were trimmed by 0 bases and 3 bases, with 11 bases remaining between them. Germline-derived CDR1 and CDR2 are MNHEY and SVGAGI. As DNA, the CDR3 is TGTGCCAGCAGTTACTCGGGGTTGTTGGACACCGGGGAGCTGTTTTTT. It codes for CASSYSGLLDTGELFF.

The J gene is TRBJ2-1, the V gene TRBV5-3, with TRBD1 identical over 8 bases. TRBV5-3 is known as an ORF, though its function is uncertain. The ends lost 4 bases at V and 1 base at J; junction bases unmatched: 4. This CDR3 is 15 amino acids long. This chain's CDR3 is CARSVTGGSYNEQFF. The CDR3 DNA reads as TGTGCCAGAAGCGTCACAGGGGGTTCCTACAATGAGCAGTTCTTC.

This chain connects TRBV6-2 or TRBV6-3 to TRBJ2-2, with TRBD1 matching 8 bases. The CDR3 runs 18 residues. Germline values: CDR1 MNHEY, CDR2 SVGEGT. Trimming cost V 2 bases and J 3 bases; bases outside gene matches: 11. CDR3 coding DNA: TGTGCCAGCAGTTACAGCTACCGGACAGGGCTATACACCGGGGAGCTGTTTTTT. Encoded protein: CASSYSYRTGLYTGELFF.

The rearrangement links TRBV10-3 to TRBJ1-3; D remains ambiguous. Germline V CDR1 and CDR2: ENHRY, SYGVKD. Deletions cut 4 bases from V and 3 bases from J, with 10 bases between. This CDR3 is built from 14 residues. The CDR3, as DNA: TGTGCCATCAGTGCTGTGACATTTGGAAACACCATATATTTT. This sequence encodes CAISAVTFGNTIYF.

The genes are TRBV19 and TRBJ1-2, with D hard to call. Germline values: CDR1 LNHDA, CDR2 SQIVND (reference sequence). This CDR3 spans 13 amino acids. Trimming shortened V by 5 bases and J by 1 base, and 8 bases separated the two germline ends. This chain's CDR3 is CASSPGNNYGYTF. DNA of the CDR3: TGTGCCAGTAGTCCAGGCAATAACTATGGCTACACCTTC.

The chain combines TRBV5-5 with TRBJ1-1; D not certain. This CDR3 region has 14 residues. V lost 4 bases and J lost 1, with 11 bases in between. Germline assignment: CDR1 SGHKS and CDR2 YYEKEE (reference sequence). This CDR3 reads CASSPRHANTEAFF. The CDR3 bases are TGTGCCAGCAGCCCTAGACACGCGAACACTGAAGCTTTCTTT.

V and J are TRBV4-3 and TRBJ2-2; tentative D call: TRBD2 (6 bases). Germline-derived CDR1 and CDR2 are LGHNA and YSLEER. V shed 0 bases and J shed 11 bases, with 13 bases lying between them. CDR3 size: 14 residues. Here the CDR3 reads CASSQDPGTSELFF. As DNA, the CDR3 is TGCGCCAGCAGCCAAGACCCCGGGACTTCTGAGCTGTTTTTT.

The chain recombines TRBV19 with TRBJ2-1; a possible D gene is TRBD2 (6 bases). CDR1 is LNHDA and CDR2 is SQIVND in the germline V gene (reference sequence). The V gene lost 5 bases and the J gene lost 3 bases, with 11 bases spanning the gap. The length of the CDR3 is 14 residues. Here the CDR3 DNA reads TGTGCCAGTAGTCCGGGACTCTTCTACAATGAGCAGTTCTTC. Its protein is CASSPGLFYNEQFF.